This T cell receptor beta chain stems from a study of cytomegalovirus exposure and HLA in healthy donors. Findings of the study overall: Reportedly, HLA-A and HLA-B alleles of most subjects were accurately predicted from TCR beta. The classifier reportedly diagnosed cytomegalovirus status with high specificity and sensitivity. The authors enumerated under 200 TCR beta chains as linked to cytomegalovirus. In vitro testing confirmed a few CMV-associated chains as specific for CMV antigens.

In the case of this clone: What it binds is not known.

The germline V gene has CDR1 SNHLY and CDR2 FYNNEI. V gave up 4 bases and J gave up 7 bases; unmatched junction bases: 12. The CDR3 is 16 amino acids. It was with 60 Vbeta and 13 Jbeta primers that the PCR ran. Only in-frame clones appear in the TCRdb table, and some are missing; sequencing was by immunoSEQ multiplex PCR. The sample records 150,000 to 200,000 clones, around three quarters being singletons. This sequence joins TRBV2 and TRBJ2-2; 7 nucleotides agree with TRBD1. This TCR was recovered from a woman between 25 and 40 years old in good health and CMV-seropositive. Sequencing was carried out using PBMCs. CDR3 coding DNA: TGTGCCAGCAGTGCGACTCCACAGGGGATCGGCGGGGAGCTGTTTTTT. Translated, it gives CASSATPQGIGGELFF.